The text below deals with one T cell receptor beta chain. An end of the junction differs from the germline gene, which may be a read error. This sample stems from a study of blood T cell repertoires in COVID-19. Study details: Spain, Italy and the United States supplied samples that represented acute and convalescent COVID-19. From T cells, B-cell-depleted T cells, or PBMCs came the material, which was cDNA or gDNA.

This CDR3 has 17 residues. The germline V gene encodes CDR1 LNHDA and CDR2 SQIVND (reference sequence). Repertoires were generated with immunoSEQ multiplex PCR, while TCRdb's copy carries only in-frame clones and drops some. Of 210,000 or so clones listed, more than 75% were seen once; the top ten hold 7.4%. Ages ranged from about 18 to 89 years, with residence in fewer than 25 US areas. The TCR comes from a woman in her thirties or forties with acute COVID-19. The gene calls are TRBV19 and TRBJ2-7; 12 positions match TRBD1. The sample was PBMCs or T cells enriched from blood (not recorded which). In DNA form, the CDR3 reads TGTGCCAGTAGTATTCCGCCCGGGACAGGGGGCTCCCACGAGCAGTACTTC. Amino acids: CASSIPPGTGGSHEQYF.